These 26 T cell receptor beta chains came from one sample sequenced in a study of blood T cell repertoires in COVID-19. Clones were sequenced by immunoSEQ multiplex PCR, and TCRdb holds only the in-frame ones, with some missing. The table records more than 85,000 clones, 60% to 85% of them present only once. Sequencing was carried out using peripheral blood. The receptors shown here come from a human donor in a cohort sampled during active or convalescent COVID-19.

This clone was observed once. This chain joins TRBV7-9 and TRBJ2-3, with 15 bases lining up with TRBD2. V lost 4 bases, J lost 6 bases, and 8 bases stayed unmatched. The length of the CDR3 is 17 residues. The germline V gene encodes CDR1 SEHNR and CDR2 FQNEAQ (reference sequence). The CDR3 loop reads CASSYRTSGRAGDTQYF. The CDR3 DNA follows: TGTGCCAGCAGCTACAGGACTAGCGGGAGGGCCGGGGATACGCAGTATTTT.

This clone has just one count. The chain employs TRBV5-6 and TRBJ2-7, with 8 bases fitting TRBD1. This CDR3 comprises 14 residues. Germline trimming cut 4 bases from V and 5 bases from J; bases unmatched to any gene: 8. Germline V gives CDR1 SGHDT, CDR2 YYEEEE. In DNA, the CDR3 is TGTGCCAGCAGCCGGGGACAGGACGTAAACGAGCAGTACTTC. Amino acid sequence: CASSRGQDVNEQYF.

The CDR3 region has the DNA TGTGCCAGCAGCTTAATTCCCCCCGGGGGGTACTATGAGCAGTTCTTC. Its translation is CASSLIPPGGYYEQFF. This chain joins TRBV7-2 and TRBJ2-1, with 7 bases fitting TRBD2. Germline loops: CDR1 SGHTA, CDR2 FQGNSA. After removal of 2 bases from V and 8 bases from J, the junction contained 12 bases not matched to a gene. The length of the CDR3 is 16 residues.

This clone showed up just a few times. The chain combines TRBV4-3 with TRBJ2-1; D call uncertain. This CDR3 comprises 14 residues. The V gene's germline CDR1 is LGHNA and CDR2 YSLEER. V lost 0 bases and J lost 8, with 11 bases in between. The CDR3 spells CASSQDSVYDEQFF. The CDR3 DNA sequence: TGCGCCAGCAGCCAAGATTCAGTTTACGATGAGCAGTTCTTC.

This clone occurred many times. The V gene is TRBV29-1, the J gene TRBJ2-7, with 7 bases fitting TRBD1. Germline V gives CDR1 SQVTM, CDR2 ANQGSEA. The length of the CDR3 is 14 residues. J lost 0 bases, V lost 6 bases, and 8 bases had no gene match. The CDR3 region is CSVKGQRHSYEQYF. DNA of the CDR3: TGCAGCGTGAAGGGACAGAGACACTCCTACGAGCAGTACTTC.

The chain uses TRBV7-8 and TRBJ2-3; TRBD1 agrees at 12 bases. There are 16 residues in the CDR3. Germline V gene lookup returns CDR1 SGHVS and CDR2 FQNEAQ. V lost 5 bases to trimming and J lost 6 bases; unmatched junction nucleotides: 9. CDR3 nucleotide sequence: TGTGCCAGCAGCGCACCCGGGACAGGGGGCTGGGATACGCAGTATTTT. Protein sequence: CASSAPGTGGWDTQYF.

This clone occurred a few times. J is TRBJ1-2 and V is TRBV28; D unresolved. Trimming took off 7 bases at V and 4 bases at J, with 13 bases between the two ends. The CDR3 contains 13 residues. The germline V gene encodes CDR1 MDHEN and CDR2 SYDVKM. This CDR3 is CASINPTSYGYTF. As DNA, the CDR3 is TGTGCCAGCATTAACCCAACCAGCTATGGCTACACCTTC.

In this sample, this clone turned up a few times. This chain's CDR3 is CASRFNRDQGGYTF. The CDR3 coding sequence is TGCGCCAGCAGATTCAACAGGGATCAAGGTGGCTACACCTTC. The gene calls are TRBV4-3 and TRBJ1-2; possibly TRBD1 for D (6 bases). Germline CDR1 LGHNA, CDR2 YSLEER. Trimming removed 6 bases at V and 7 bases at J, with 18 bases between. The CDR3 totals 14 residues.

The CDR3 here is CASSPHGLAGAGEQYF. CDR3 DNA: TGTGCCAGCTCACCCCATGGGCTAGCGGGAGCGGGCGAGCAGTACTTC. This sequence joins TRBV18 and TRBJ2-7, with 10 nucleotides matching TRBD2. Germline V CDR1 and CDR2: KGHSH, LQKENI. V shed 3 bases and J 6 bases; nucleotides not matched to a gene: 11. The length of the CDR3 is 16 residues.

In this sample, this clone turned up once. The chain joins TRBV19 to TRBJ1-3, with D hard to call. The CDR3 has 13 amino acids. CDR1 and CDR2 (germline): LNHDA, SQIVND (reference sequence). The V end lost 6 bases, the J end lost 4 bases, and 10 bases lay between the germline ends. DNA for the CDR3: TGTGCCAGTAGCCTTACGCGCGGAAACACCATATATTTT. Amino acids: CASSLTRGNTIYF. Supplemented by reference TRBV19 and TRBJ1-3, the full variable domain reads DGGITQSPKYLFRKEGQNVTLSCEQNLNHDAMYWYRQDPGQGLRLIYYSQIVNDFQKGDIAEGYSVSREKKESFPLTVTSAQKNPTAFYLCASSLTRGNTIYFGEGSWLTVV.

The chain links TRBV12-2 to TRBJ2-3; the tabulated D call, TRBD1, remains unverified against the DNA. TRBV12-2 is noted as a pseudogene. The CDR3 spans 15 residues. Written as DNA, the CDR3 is TGTGCAAGTCGCTTACCGACAGGGGGCACAGATACGCAGTATTTT. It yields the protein CASRLPTGGTDTQYF.

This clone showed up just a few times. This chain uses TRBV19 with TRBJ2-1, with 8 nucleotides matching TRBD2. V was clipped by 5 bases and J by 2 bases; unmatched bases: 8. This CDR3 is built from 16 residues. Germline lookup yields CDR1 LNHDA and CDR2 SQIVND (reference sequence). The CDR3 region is CASSGWAGGPYNEQFF. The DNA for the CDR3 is TGTGCCAGTAGTGGGTGGGCGGGGGGACCCTACAATGAGCAGTTCTTC.

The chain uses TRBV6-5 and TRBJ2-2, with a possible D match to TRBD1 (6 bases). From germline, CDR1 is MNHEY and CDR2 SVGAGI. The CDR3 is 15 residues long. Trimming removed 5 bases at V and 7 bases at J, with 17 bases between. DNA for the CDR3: TGTGCCAGCAGTACAGGACAGACACGCGGCGGGGAGCTGTTTTTT. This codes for CASSTGQTRGGELFF.

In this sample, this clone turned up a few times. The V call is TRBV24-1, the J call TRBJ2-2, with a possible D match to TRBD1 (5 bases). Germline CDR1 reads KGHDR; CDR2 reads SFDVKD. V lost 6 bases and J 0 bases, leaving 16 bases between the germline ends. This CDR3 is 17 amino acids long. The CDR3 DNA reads TGTGCCACCAGTAAAACGCGGACAACCACGAACACCGGGGAGCTGTTTTTT. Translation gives CATSKTRTTTNTGELFF.

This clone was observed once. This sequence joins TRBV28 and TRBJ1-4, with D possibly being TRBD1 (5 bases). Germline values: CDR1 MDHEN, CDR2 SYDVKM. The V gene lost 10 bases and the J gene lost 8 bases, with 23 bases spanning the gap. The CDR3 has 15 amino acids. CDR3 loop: CATATPGGFREKLFF. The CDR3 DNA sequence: TGTGCCACCGCTACACCGGGGGGATTTCGAGAAAAACTGTTTTTT.

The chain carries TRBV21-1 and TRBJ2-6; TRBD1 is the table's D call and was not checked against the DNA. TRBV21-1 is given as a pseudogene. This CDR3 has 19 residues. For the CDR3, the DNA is TGTGCCAGCAGCAAAGCTAGAAGGGACAGAGTTTCTGGGGCCAACGTCCTGACTTTC. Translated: CASSKARRDRVSGANVLTF.

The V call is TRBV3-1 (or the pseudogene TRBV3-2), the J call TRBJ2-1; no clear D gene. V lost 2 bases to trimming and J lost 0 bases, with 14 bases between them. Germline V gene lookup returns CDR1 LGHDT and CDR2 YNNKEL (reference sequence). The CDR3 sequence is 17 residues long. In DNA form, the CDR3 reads TGTGCCAGCAGCCAACGAATTCCGGGTTTCTCCTACAATGAGCAGTTCTTC. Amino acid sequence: CASSQRIPGFSYNEQFF.

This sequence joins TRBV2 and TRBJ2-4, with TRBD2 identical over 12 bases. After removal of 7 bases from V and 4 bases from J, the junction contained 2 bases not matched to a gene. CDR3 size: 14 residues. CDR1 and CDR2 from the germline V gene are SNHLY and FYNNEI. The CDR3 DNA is TGTGCCAGCATCGGACTAGCGGGAAAAAACATTCAGTACTTC. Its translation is CASIGLAGKNIQYF.

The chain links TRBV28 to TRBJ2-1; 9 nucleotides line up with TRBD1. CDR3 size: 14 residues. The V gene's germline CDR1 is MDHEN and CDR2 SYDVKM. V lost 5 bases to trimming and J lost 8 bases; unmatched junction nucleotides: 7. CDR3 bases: TGTGCCAGCAGTGCGGGACAGGGATTCGATGAGCAGTTCTTC. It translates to CASSAGQGFDEQFF.

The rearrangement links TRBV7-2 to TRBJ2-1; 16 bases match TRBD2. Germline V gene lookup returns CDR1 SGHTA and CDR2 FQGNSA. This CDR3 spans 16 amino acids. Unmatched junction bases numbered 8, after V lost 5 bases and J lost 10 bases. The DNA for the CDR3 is TGTGCCAGCAGCCCGGGGACTAGCGGGAGGGCAACGGAGCAGTTCTTC. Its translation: CASSPGTSGRATEQFF.

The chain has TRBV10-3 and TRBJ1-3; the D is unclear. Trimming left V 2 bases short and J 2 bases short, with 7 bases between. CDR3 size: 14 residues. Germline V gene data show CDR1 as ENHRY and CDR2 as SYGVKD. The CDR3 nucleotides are TGTGCCATCAGTGAGGGCGGAGCTGGAAACACCATATATTTT. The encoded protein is CAISEGGAGNTIYF.

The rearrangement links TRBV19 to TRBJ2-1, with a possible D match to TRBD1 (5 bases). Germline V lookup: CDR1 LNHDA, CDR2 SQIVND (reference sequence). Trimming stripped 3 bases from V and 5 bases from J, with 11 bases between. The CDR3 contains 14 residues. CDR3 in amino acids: CASSIFPGNNEQFF. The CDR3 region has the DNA TGTGCCAGTAGTATTTTCCCAGGGAACAATGAGCAGTTCTTC. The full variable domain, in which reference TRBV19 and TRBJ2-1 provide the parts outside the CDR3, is DGGITQSPKYLFRKEGQNVTLSCEQNLNHDAMYWYRQDPGQGLRLIYYSQIVNDFQKGDIAEGYSVSREKKESFPLTVTSAQKNPTAFYLCASSIFPGNNEQFFGPGTRLTVL.

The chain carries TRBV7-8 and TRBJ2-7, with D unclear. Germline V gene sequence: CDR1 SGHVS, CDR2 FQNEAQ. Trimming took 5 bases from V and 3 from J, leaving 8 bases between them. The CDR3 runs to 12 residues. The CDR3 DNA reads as TGTGCCAGCAGCCCGCAGGACTACGAGCAGTACTTC. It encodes CASSPQDYEQYF. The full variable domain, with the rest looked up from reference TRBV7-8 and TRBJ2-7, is GAGVSQSPRYKVAKRGQDVALRCDPISGHVSLFWYQQALGQGPEFLTYFQNEAQLDKSGLPSDRFFAERPEGSVSTLKIQRTQQEDSAVYLCASSPQDYEQYFGPGTRLTVT.

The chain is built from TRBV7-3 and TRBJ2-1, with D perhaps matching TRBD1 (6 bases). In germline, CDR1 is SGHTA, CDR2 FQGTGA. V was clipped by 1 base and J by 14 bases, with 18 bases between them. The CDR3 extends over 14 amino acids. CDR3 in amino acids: CASSLIWGRGEKFF. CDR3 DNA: TGTGCCAGCAGCTTAATTTGGGGGCGAGGAGAGAAGTTCTTC.

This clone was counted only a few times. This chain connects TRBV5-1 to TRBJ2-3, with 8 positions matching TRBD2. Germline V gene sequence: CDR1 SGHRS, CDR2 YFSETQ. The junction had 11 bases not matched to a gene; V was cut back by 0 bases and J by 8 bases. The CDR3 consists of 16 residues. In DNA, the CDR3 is TGCGCCAGCAGCTTGGTACTAGCGGTAGGAGTTAGTACGCAGTATTTT. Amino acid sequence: CASSLVLAVGVSTQYF.

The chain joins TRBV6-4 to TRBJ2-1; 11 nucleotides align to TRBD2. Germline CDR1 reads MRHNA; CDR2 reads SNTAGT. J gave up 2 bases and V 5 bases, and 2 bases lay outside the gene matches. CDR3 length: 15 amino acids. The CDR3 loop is CASSTGLAAYNEQFF. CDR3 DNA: TGTGCCAGCAGTACGGGACTAGCGGCCTACAATGAGCAGTTCTTC.